This T cell receptor (beta chain) was profiled in a study of blood T cell repertoires in COVID-19. The data were produced by immunoSEQ multiplex PCR, yet TCRdb's version contains in-frame clones alone and is incomplete. The sample holds approximately 400,000 clones, 89% seen once. The CDR3 has 16 residues. The germline gives CDR1 SGHRS, CDR2 YFSETQ. The V and J ends lost 1 base and 1 base respectively, with 14 bases between them. This clone appeared once. Material for sequencing was peripheral blood. The clonotype was recovered from a middle-aged man with acute or convalescent COVID-19. The chain combines TRBV5-1 with TRBJ1-1; D may be TRBD1 (6 bases). The CDR3 bases are TGCGCCAGCAGCTTGATTCGCGGCAGGGGGAACACTGAAGCTTTCTTT. This encodes CASSLIRGRGNTEAFF.